Each of the 16 T cell receptor beta chains below was sequenced from the same sample in a study of T cell repertoires in ileal Crohn's disease. Using immunoSEQ multiplex PCR, the repertoire was profiled, and TCRdb retains in-frame clones only, with some absent. In the table there are 9,500 to 11,000 clones, approximately 85% of which are singletons. Time point described: neoterminal ileum biopsy at postoperative endoscopy, about 6 months after surgery. The material sequenced was ileal tissue. These receptors were obtained from an adult with Crohn's disease.

This chain uses TRBV6-1 with TRBJ1-5, with D perhaps matching TRBD1 (5 bases). The CDR3 consists of 15 residues. The V and J ends lost 2 bases and 0 bases respectively, with 8 bases between them. Per germline, CDR1 MNHNS and CDR2 SASEGT. The CDR3 region is CASSEQGYSNQPQHF. The CDR3 DNA follows: TGTGCCAGCAGTGAACAGGGATATAGCAATCAGCCCCAGCATTTT.

This clone is a singleton in its sample. The chain uses TRBV5-1 and TRBJ1-2; D uncertain. V lost 5 bases and J lost 2, with 13 bases in between. CDR3 length: 14 residues. Germline CDR1 reads SGHRS; CDR2 reads YFSETQ. CDR3 in DNA: TGCGCCAGCAGAGGAGGGTCGGGGAACTATGGCTACACCTTC. Its protein product is CASRGGSGNYGYTF.

This clone was seen only a few times. The chain is built from TRBV6-5 and TRBJ2-7; D perhaps matches TRBD2 (5 bases). The V end lost 7 bases, the J end lost 2 bases, and 15 bases lay between the germline ends. The CDR3 is 14 residues long. In germline, CDR1 is MNHEY, CDR2 SVGAGI. Written as DNA, the CDR3 is TGTGCCAGCAACCTACTCGGGGTTACCTACGAGCAGTACTTC. Its translation: CASNLLGVTYEQYF.

V usage is TRBV5-1 and J usage is TRBJ2-7, with 8 bases that match TRBD2. Germline V gene sequence: CDR1 SGHRS, CDR2 YFSETQ. Germline trimming cut 6 bases from V and 7 bases from J; bases unmatched to any gene: 12. The CDR3 runs to 14 residues. The CDR3 DNA reads as TGCGCCAGCACCTTAGCGGGGCTGTCAAATGAGCAGTACTTC. It yields the protein CASTLAGLSNEQYF.

The rearrangement joins TRBV9 to TRBJ2-7; D perhaps matches TRBD2 (5 bases). CDR1 SGDLS and CDR2 YYNGEE come from the germline V gene. The CDR3 loop spans 13 amino acids. V lost 2 bases, J lost 3 bases, and 9 bases lay in between. The CDR3 DNA is TGTGCCAGCAGCGTGGAGGATTACTACGAGCAGTACTTC. Translated: CASSVEDYYEQYF.

This chain uses TRBV10-2 with TRBJ2-1; no definite D call. The CDR3 extends over 13 amino acids. Trimming shortened V by 6 bases and J by 1 base, and 7 bases separated the two germline ends. Per germline, CDR1 WSHSY and CDR2 SAAADI. CDR3 region: CASRALSYNEQFF. CDR3 bases: TGCGCCAGCAGGGCATTGTCCTACAATGAGCAGTTCTTC.

In its sample, this clone was seen once. The J gene is TRBJ1-1, the V gene TRBV4-1, with 7 bases fitting TRBD1. V trimming: 4 bases; J trimming: 6 bases; junction bases outside the gene matches: 5. Germline-derived CDR1 and CDR2 are MGHRA and YSYEKL. This CDR3 has 13 residues. CDR3 region: CASSRDRAAEAFF. The CDR3 DNA reads TGCGCCAGCAGCCGCGACAGGGCGGCTGAAGCTTTCTTT.

This chain connects TRBV2 to TRBJ1-5, with 7 bases matching TRBD1. Germline CDR1 SNHLY, CDR2 FYNNEI. This CDR3 comprises 13 residues. The trim removed 7 bases at V and 4 bases at J, leaving 4 bases unmatched. The CDR3 nucleotides are TGTGCCAGCACTAAGACAGGGAATCAGCCCCAGCATTTT. Protein sequence: CASTKTGNQPQHF. Full variable domain (remainder filled in from reference TRBV2 and TRBJ1-5): EPEVTQTPSHQVTQMGQEVILRCVPISNHLYFYWYRQILGQKVEFLVSFYNNEISEKSEIFDDQFSVERPDGSNFTLKIRSTKLEDSAMYFCASTKTGNQPQHFGDGTRLSIL.

The chain has TRBV19 and TRBJ2-6; TRBD1 aligns across 7 bases. The junction had 1 base not matched to a gene; V was cut back by 3 bases and J by 2 bases. CDR3 length: 15 residues. Germline V gene lookup returns CDR1 LNHDA and CDR2 SQIVND (reference sequence). The CDR3 protein is CASSIGQAGANVLTF. The CDR3 DNA follows: TGTGCCAGTAGTATTGGACAGGCTGGGGCCAACGTCCTGACTTTC.

This clone was picked up a small number of times. The chain couples TRBV30 to TRBJ1-5; 12 bases match TRBD1. CDR3 length: 16 residues. Germline V gene sequence: CDR1 GTSNPN, CDR2 SVGIG (reference sequence). After removal of 6 bases from V and 0 bases from J, the junction contained 6 bases not matched to a gene. The CDR3 region has the DNA TGTGCCTGCGGGGGACAGGGGGCTTATAGCAATCAGCCCCAGCATTTT. This translates into CACGGQGAYSNQPQHF.

The chain carries TRBV2 and TRBJ1-5; 7 bases agree with TRBD1. The CDR3 spans 13 residues. With 5 bases clipped from V and 7 bases from J, the junction kept 5 bases outside the gene matches. CDR1 and CDR2 from the germline V gene are SNHLY and FYNNEI. The CDR3 DNA reads as TGTGCCAGCAGTCCCGACAGGGAACAGCCCCAGCATTTT. It yields the protein CASSPDREQPQHF.

The chain uses TRBV5-1 and TRBJ2-3; 7 bases are shared with TRBD1. With 0 bases clipped from V and 6 bases from J, the junction kept 7 bases outside the gene matches. The CDR3 spans 15 residues. Germline-derived CDR1 and CDR2 are SGHRS and YFSETQ. This CDR3 reads CASSLASGGKDTQYF. The CDR3 nucleotides read TGCGCCAGCAGCTTGGCCTCAGGGGGAAAGGATACGCAGTATTTT.

The J gene is TRBJ1-4, the V gene TRBV6-6; TRBD1 is a possible D gene (5 bases). The length of the CDR3 is 13 residues. The germline V gene has CDR1 MNHNY and CDR2 SVGAGI (reference sequence). Trimming shortened V by 0 bases and J by 8 bases, and 7 bases separated the two germline ends. DNA for the CDR3: TGTGCCAGCAGTTACTCGCCAGGGGAAAAACTGTTTTTT. Its protein product is CASSYSPGEKLFF.

This chain connects TRBV5-1 to TRBJ2-1, with TRBD1 matching 7 bases. Germline CDR1 SGHRS, CDR2 YFSETQ. After removal of 3 bases from V and 7 bases from J, the junction contained 13 bases not matched to a gene. This CDR3 is built from 16 residues. The CDR3 region is CASSSLTGTVLNEQFF. In DNA form, the CDR3 reads TGCGCCAGCAGCTCATTAACCGGGACAGTCCTTAATGAGCAGTTCTTC.

V is TRBV9 and J is TRBJ1-2; 7 nucleotides line up with TRBD1. CDR3 length: 14 residues. Germline loops: CDR1 SGDLS, CDR2 YYNGEE. Trimming took 0 bases from V and 3 from J; bases not matched to a gene: 2. The CDR3 nucleotides are TGTGCCAGCAGCGTAGTAGGACAGGACTATGGCTACACCTTC. Its translation: CASSVVGQDYGYTF.

V and J are TRBV30 and TRBJ1-4, with TRBD1 as a possible D gene (6 bases). The CDR3 runs to 12 residues. Between the trimmed V and J ends, which lost 5 bases and 11 bases, there was a span of 15 bases. Per the germline V gene, CDR1 is GTSNPN and CDR2 is SVGIG (reference sequence). The CDR3 protein is CAWDLGGGKLFF. CDR3 nucleotide sequence: TGTGCCTGGGACCTAGGGGGGGGGAAACTGTTTTTT. The full variable domain, its missing parts supplied by reference TRBV30 and TRBJ1-4, is SQTIHQWPATLVQPVGSPLSLECTVEGTSNPNLYWYRQAAGRGLQLLFYSVGIGQISSEVPQNLSASRPQDRQFILSSKKLLLSDSGFYLCAWDLGGGKLFFGSGTQLSVL.